This T cell receptor beta chain was observed in a study of technical replicates of blood from a handful of donors (dated by TCRdb to the late 2010s). As encoded in the germline V gene (reference sequence), CDR1 is MNHEY while CDR2 is SMNVEV. The CDR3 runs 14 amino acids, cysteine and phenylalanine included. The retained sequence is limited to the CDR3, 42 bases, with the frame set at the first base. V is cut by 1 base and J by 9 bases, and the space between the germline ends is 13 bases. Receptor amplification or capture employed the immunoSEQ multiplex PCR assay. As stored in TCRdb, this immuneACCESS dataset retains in-frame rearrangements with V and J assigned. A fraction of the clones does not appear; measured against another copy, unresolved V genes explain less than half of the discrepancy, and the remainder lacks a known reason. Within this sample are about 81,000 clones, with approximately 97% of them counted one time only. Of the sample, 0.2% falls within the top ten clones.

A note on this clone: This clone's antigen is unknown. No base quality information exists; no much larger clone differs at one position.

This TCR came from a human donor in good health. The V gene is TRBV27 and the J gene is TRBJ1-5, with the D segment identity uncertain. Specimen: T cells isolated from PBMCs. CDR3 reads: CASSLFGPQVPQHF. The DNA sequence reads TGTGCCAGCAGTTTATTTGGGCCCCAAGTGCCCCAGCATTTT.